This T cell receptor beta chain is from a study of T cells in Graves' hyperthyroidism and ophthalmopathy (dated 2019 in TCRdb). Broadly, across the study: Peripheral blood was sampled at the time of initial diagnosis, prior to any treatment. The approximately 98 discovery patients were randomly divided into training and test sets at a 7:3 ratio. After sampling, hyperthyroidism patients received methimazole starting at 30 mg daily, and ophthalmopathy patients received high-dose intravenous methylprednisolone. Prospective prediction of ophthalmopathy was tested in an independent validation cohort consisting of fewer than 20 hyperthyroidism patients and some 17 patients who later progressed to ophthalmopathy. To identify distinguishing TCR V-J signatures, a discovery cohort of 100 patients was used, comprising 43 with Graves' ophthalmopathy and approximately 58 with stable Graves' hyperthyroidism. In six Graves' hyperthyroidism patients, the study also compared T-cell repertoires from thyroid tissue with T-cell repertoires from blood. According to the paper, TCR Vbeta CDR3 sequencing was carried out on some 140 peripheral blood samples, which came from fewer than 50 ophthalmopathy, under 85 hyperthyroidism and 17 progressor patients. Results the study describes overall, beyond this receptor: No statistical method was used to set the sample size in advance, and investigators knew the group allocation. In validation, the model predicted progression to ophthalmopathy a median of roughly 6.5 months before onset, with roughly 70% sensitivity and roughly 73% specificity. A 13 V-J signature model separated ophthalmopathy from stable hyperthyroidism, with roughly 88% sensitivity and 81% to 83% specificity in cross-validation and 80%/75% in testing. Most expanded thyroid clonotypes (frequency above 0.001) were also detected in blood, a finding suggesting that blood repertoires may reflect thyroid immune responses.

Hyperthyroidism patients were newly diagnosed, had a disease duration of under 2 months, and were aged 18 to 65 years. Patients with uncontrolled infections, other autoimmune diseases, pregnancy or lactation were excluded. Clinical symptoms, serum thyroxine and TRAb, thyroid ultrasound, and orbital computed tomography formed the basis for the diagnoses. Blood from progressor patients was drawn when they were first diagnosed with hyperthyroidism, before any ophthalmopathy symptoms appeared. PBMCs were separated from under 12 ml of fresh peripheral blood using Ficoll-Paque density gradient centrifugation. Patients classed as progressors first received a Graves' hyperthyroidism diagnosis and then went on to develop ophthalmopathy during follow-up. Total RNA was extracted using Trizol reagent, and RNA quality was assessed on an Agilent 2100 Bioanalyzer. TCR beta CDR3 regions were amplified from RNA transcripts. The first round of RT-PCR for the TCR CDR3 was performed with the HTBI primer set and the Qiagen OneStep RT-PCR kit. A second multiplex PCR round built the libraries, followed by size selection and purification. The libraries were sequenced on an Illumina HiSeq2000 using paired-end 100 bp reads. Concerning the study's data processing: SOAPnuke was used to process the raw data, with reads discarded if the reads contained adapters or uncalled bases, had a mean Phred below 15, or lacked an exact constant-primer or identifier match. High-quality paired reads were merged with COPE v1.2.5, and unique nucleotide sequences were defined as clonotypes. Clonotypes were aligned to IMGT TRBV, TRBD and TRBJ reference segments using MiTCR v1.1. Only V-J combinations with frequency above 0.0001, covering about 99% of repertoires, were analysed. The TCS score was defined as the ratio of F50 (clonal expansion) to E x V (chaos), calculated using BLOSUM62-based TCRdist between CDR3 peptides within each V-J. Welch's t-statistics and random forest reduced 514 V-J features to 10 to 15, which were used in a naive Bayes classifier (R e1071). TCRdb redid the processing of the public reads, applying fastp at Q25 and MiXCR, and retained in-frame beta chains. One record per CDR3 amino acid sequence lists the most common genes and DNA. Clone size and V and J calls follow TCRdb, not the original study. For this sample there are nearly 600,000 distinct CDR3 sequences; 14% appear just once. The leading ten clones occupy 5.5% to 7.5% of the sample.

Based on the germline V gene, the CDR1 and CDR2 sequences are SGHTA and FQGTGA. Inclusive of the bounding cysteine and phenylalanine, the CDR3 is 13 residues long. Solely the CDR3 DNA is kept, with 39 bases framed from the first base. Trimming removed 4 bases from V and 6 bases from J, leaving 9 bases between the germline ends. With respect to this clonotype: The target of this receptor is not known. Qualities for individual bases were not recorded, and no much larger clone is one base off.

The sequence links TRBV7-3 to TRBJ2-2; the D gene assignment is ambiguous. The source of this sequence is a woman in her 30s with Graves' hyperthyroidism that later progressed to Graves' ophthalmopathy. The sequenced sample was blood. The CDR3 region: CASSSWESGELFF. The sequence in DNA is TGTGCCAGCAGCTCTTGGGAATCCGGGGAGCTGTTTTTT. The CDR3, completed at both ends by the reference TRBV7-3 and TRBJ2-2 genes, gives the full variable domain GAGVSQTPSNKVTEKGKYVELRCDPISGHTALYWYRQSLGQGPEFLIYFQGTGAADDSGLPNDRFFAVRPEGSVSTLKIQRTERGDSAVYLCASSSWESGELFFGEGSRLTVL.